This section outlines one T cell receptor (beta chain) sequence together with its context. As processed by the authors: Estimated nucleated cell counts came from reference gene primer amplification. Using immunoSEQ multiplex PCR, the repertoire was profiled, and TCRdb retains in-frame clones only, with some absent. That table supplies the V and J calls and clone size; D and trimming were determined from the DNA. The sample contains tens of thousands of clones, 85% to 90% of which appear only once. The sample belongs to a study of blood T cell repertoires in COVID-19. For the study at large: Whether acute or convalescent, the COVID-19 samples came from the United States, Italy and Spain. Nucleic acid was either cDNA or gDNA, and it came from T cells, B-cell-depleted T cells, or PBMCs.

CDR3 length equals 13 residues. Germline values: CDR1 SEHNR, CDR2 FQNEAQ (reference sequence). Between the trimmed V and J ends, which lost 4 bases and 0 bases, there was a span of 7 bases. The receptor was isolated from a human donor in a cohort sampled during active COVID-19. This chain joins TRBV7-9 and TRBJ2-7; no definite D call. The sequencing sample was made of peripheral blood. The CDR3 region is CASSSPFSYEQYF. CDR3 bases: TGTGCCAGCAGCTCCCCATTCTCCTACGAGCAGTACTTC.